This TCR beta chain was obtained from a study of OX40 agonist ivuxolimab in advanced cancers. Study overall: Those enrolled were roughly 85% male, with a mean age of about 66 years and ages from roughly 20 to 85. There were three patients with partial responses, one having hepatocellular carcinoma and two cutaneous melanoma. Study findings and constraints: Averaging showed that CD8+ T cells had more expanded clones than CD4+ did. People who partly responded at 0.1-3.0 mg/kg had some of the least clonal expansion seen.

Germline V gene lookup returns CDR1 SGHRS and CDR2 YFSETQ. The CDR3 has 14 residues. V lost 3 bases and J lost 1, with 10 bases in between. Concerning this clone: Its antigen remains unknown.

Method: immunoSEQ multiplex PCR; TCRdb's copy keeps in-frame clones and lacks some. The table records some 80,000 clones, around 87% of them present only once. V gene TRBV5-1 combines with J gene TRBJ1-1, with a tentative D call TRBD1 (5 bases). The sample in question was CD4+ or CD8+ T cells sorted from blood, obtained in a trial of the OX40 agonist ivuxolimab. The receptor comes from an adult with an advanced solid tumor such as melanoma, head and neck, liver or kidney cancer. The CDR3 DNA reads TGCGCCAGCAGCTCGGGGGGTGGGAACACTGAAGCTTTCTTT. The encoded protein is CASSSGGGNTEAFF.